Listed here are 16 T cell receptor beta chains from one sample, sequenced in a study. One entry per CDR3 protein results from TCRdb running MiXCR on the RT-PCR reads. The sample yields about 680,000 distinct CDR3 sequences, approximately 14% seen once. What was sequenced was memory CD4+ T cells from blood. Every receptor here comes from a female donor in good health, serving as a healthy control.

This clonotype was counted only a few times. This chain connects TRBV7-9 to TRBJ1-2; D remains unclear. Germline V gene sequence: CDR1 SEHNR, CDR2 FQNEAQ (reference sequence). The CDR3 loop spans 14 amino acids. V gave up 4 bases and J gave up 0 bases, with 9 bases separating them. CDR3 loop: CASSSSGSNYGYTF. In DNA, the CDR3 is TGTGCCAGCAGCTCCAGCGGTTCTAACTATGGCTACACCTTC.

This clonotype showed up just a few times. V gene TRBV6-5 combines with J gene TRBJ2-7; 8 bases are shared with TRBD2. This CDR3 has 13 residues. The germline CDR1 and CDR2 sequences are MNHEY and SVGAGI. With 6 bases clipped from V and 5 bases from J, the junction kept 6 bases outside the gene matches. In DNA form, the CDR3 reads TGTGCCAGCAGGGTAGCGGGATACGACGAGCAGTACTTC. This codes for CASRVAGYDEQYF.

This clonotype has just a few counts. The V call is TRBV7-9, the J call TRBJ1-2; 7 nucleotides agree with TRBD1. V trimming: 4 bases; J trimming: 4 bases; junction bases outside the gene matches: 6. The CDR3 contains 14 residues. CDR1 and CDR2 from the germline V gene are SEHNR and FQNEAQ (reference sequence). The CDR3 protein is CASSSSTGTYGYTF. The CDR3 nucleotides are TGTGCCAGCAGCTCCTCGACAGGGACCTATGGCTACACCTTC. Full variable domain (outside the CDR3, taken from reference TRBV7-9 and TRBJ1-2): DTGVSQNPRHKITKRGQNVTFRCDPISEHNRLYWYRQTLGQGPEFLTYFQNEAQLEKSRLLSDRFSAERPKGSFSTLEIQRTEQGDSAMYLCASSSSTGTYGYTFGSGTRLTVV.

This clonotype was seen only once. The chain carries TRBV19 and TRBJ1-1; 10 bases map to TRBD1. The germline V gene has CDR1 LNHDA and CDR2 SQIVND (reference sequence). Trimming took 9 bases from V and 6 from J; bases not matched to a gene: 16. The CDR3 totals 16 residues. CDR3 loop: CASPPPGDRGMPEAFF. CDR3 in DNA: TGTGCCAGCCCTCCCCCTGGGGACAGGGGTATGCCTGAAGCTTTCTTT.

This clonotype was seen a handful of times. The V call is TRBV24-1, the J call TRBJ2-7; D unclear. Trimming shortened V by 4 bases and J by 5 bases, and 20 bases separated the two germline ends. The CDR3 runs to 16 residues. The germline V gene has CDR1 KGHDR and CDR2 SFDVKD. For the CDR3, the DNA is TGTGCCACCAGTGACCCGAGTCGCGCCCCTGACGACGAGCAGTACTTC. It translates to CATSDPSRAPDDEQYF.

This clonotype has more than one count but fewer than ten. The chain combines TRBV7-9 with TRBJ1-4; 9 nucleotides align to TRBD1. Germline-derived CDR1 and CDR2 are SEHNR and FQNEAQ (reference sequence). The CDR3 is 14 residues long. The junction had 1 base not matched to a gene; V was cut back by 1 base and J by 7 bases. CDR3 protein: CASSLEQGAEKLFF. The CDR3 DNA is TGTGCCAGCAGCTTAGAACAGGGGGCTGAAAAACTGTTTTTT. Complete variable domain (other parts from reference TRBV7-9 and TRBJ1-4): DTGVSQNPRHKITKRGQNVTFRCDPISEHNRLYWYRQTLGQGPEFLTYFQNEAQLEKSRLLSDRFSAERPKGSFSTLEIQRTEQGDSAMYLCASSLEQGAEKLFFGSGTQLSVL.

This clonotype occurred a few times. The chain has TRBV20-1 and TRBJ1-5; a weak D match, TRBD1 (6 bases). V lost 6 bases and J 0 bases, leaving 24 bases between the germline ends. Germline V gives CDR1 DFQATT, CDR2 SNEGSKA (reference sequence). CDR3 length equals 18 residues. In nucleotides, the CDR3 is TGCAGTGCCTATTCGAGGCCAGGGGCGATCGATAGCAATCAGCCCCAGCATTTT. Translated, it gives CSAYSRPGAIDSNQPQHF.

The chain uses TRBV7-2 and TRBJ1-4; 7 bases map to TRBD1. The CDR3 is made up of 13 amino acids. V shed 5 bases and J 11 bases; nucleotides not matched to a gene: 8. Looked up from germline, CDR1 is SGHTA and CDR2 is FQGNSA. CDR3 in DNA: TGTGCCAGCAGCCAAGACAGGGAAAGGAAACTGTTTTTT. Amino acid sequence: CASSQDRERKLFF. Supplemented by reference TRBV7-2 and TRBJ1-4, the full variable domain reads GAGVSQSPSNKVTEKGKDVELRCDPISGHTALYWYRQSLGQGLEFLIYFQGNSAPDKSGLPSDRFSAERTGGSVSTLTIQRTQQEDSAVYLCASSQDRERKLFFGSGTQLSVL.

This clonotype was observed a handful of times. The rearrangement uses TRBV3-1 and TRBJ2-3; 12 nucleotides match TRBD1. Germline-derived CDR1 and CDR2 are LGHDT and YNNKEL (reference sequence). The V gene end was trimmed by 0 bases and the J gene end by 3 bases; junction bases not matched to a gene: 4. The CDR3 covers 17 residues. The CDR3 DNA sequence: TGTGCCAGCAGCCAAGATGAGGGACAGGGGGCAACAGATACGCAGTATTTT. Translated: CASSQDEGQGATDTQYF.

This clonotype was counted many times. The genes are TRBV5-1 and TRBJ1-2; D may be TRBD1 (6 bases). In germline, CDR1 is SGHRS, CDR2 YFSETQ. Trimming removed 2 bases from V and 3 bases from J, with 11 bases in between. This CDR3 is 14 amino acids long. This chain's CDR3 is CASSFAGADYGYTF. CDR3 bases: TGCGCCAGCAGCTTTGCGGGGGCTGACTATGGCTACACCTTC.

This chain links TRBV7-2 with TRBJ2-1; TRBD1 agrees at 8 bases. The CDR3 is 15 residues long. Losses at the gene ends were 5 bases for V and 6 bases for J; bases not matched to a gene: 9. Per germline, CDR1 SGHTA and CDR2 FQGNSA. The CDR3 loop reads CASSAGTGKANEQFF. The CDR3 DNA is TGTGCCAGCAGCGCCGGGACAGGTAAAGCCAATGAGCAGTTCTTC.

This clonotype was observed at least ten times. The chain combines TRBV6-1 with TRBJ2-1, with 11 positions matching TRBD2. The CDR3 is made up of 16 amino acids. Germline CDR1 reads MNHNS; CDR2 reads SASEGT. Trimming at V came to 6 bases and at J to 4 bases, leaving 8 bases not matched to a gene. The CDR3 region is CASSLSGRDPYNEQFF. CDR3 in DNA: TGTGCCAGCAGCCTTAGCGGGAGGGACCCTTACAATGAGCAGTTCTTC.

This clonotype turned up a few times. The CDR3 spells CASSLGLVAPTDTQYF. The CDR3 coding sequence is TGTGCCAGCAGTTTAGGACTAGTGGCCCCCACAGATACGCAGTATTTT. This chain joins TRBV12-3 or TRBV12-4 and TRBJ2-3; D might be TRBD2 (6 bases). The length of the CDR3 is 16 residues. Trimming removed 1 base at V and 2 bases at J, with 13 bases between.

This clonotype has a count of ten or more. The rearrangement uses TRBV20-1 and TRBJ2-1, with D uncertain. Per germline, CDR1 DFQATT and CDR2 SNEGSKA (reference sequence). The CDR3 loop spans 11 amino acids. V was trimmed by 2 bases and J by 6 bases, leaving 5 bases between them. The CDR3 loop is CSARRTNEQFF. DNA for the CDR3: TGCAGTGCTAGAAGGACCAATGAGCAGTTCTTC.

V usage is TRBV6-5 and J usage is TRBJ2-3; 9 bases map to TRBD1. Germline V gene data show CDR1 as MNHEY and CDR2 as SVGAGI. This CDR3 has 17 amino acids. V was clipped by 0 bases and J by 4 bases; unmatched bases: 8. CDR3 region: CASSYSPPTGGPDTQYF. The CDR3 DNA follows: TGTGCCAGCAGTTACTCCCCCCCGACAGGGGGTCCAGATACGCAGTATTTT.

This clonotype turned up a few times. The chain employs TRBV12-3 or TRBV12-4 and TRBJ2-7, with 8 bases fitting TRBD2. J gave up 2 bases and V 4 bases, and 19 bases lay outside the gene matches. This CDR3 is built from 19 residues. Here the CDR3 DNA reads TGTGCCAGCAGTTATCTTCTCACTAATAGCGGGACCCGACCCTACGAGCAGTACTTC. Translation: CASSYLLTNSGTRPYEQYF.